Presented here are 26 T cell receptor beta chains from one specimen sequenced in a study of T cell changes during pregnancy in multiple sclerosis (dated by TCRdb to 2018 to 2020). Libraries were built with the immunoSEQ multiplex PCR assay. In its TCRdb copy, this immuneACCESS table keeps in-frame sequences only and misses some clones. Where compared with another copy, unresolved V genes explain less than half of these, and the others have no known cause. The sample includes about 40,000 clones, with 80% to 95% observed a single time. The top ten clonotypes cover around 0.45% of the sample. Sequenced here: CD4+ T cells from peripheral blood mononuclear cells, sampled in the third trimester of pregnancy. All receptors come from a female donor with multiple sclerosis, enrolled in a pregnancy study.

This sequence joins TRBV5-1 and TRBJ2-7, with TRBD2 matching 8 bases. The V and J ends lost 0 bases and 3 bases, in that order; junction bases with no gene match: 2. Germline CDR1 reads SGHRS; CDR2 reads YFSETQ. The CDR3 is 14 amino acids. In nucleotides, the CDR3 is TGCGCCAGCAGCTTGGCCACTAGCGGCTACGAGCAGTACTTC. Translation gives CASSLATSGYEQYF.

The chain uses TRBV4-1 and TRBJ1-4, with no clear D. The germline V gene encodes CDR1 MGHRA and CDR2 YSYEKL. CDR3 length equals 14 residues. V gave up 0 bases and J gave up 8 bases, with 10 bases separating them. The CDR3 is CASSQDRRREKLFF. CDR3 nucleotides: TGCGCCAGCAGCCAAGATAGGAGAAGGGAAAAACTGTTTTTT.

The chain combines TRBV5-6 with TRBJ2-2; 14 nucleotides match TRBD2. Trimming at V came to 6 bases and at J to 4 bases, leaving 8 bases not matched to a gene. Germline values: CDR1 SGHDT, CDR2 YYEEEE. This CDR3 spans 17 amino acids. CDR3 region: CASTYRTSGRTTGELFF. CDR3 DNA: TGTGCCAGCACCTACAGGACTAGCGGGAGGACCACCGGGGAGCTGTTTTTT.

The chain joins TRBV30 to TRBJ1-1, with unresolved D. V lost 2 bases to trimming and J lost 5 bases, with 12 bases between them. This CDR3 has 13 residues. Germline CDR1 reads GTSNPN; CDR2 reads SVGIG (reference sequence). CDR3 DNA: TGTGCCTGGAGTAAGGACTTGAGAACTGAAGCTTTCTTT. Residues: CAWSKDLRTEAFF.

The sample holds one count of this clone. The chain has TRBV5-1 and TRBJ1-1, with 12 bases lining up with TRBD1. V dropped 7 bases and J dropped 0; count of bases not matched to a gene: 4. The germline V gene has CDR1 SGHRS and CDR2 YFSETQ. The CDR3 sequence is 15 residues long. CDR3 DNA sequence: TGCGCCAGCCGGGACAGGGGGCTGCTGAACACTGAAGCTTTCTTT. Translation: CASRDRGLLNTEAFF. Drawing the rest from reference TRBV5-1 and TRBJ1-1, the complete variable domain is KAGVTQTPRYLIKTRGQQVTLSCSPISGHRSVSWYQQTPGQGLQFLFEYFSETQRNKGNFPGRFSGRQFSNSRSEMNVSTLELGDSALYLCASRDRGLLNTEAFFGQGTRLTVV.

This clone has more than one count but fewer than ten. The chain is built from TRBV7-9 and TRBJ1-2; 11 nucleotides align to TRBD1. The CDR3 runs 15 residues. CDR1 SEHNR and CDR2 FQNEAQ come from the germline V gene (reference sequence). V trimming: 5 bases; J trimming: 8 bases; junction bases outside the gene matches: 10. CDR3 sequence (DNA): TGTGCCAGCAGCCCGGGACAGGGGGATAATCGCGGCTACACCTTC. As protein: CASSPGQGDNRGYTF.

The chain is built from TRBV28 and TRBJ2-6; TRBD1 agrees at 8 bases. J lost 4 bases, V lost 2 bases, and 7 bases had no gene match. From germline, CDR1 is MDHEN and CDR2 SYDVKM. This CDR3 contains 17 residues. The CDR3 nucleotides read TGTGCCAGCAGTTTACCCCAGGGGGCGCAAGGGGCCAACGTCCTGACTTTC. Translating gives CASSLPQGAQGANVLTF.

This clone showed up just a few times. This chain uses TRBV11-2 with TRBJ1-2; tentatively, D is TRBD1 (6 bases). Germline-derived CDR1 and CDR2 are SGHAT and FQNNGV. The CDR3 has 12 amino acids. V shed 5 bases and J shed 7 bases, with 11 bases lying between them. CDR3 in DNA: TGTGCCAGCAGCCCCGACAGGATTGGCTACACCTTC. This codes for CASSPDRIGYTF. Based on the CDR3 plus reference TRBV11-2 and TRBJ1-2, the full variable domain is EAGVAQSPRYKIIEKRQSVAFWCNPISGHATLYWYQQILGQGPKLLIQFQNNGVVDDSQLPKDRFSAERLKGVDSTLKIQPAKLEDSAVYLCASSPDRIGYTFGSGTRLTVV.

This chain links TRBV27 with TRBJ2-1; TRBD2 matches 8 bases. The junction had 3 bases not matched to a gene; V was cut back by 5 bases and J by 3 bases. Germline V gives CDR1 MNHEY, CDR2 SMNVEV (reference sequence). This CDR3 comprises 14 residues. The CDR3 sequence: CASSKAGVYNEQFF. The CDR3 DNA follows: TGTGCCAGCAGTAAAGCGGGAGTCTACAATGAGCAGTTCTTC.

The V and J genes are TRBV6-5 and TRBJ2-7; perhaps TRBD2 as D (6 bases). The CDR3 consists of 11 residues. Germline loops: CDR1 MNHEY, CDR2 SVGAGI. The ends were cut back, 7 bases at V and 4 bases at J, with 8 bases in the middle. DNA of the CDR3: TGTGCCAGCAAGGGACTGTACGAGCAGTACTTC. Protein product: CASKGLYEQYF.

CDR3 sequence reads: CASSKLVGVLDGYTF. CDR3 bases: TGTGCCAGTAGTAAACTCGTGGGAGTATTGGATGGCTACACCTTC. The rearrangement links TRBV19 to TRBJ1-2, with unresolved D. Germline-derived CDR1 and CDR2 are LNHDA and SQIVND (reference sequence). The CDR3 totals 15 residues. The V and J ends lost 4 bases and 6 bases respectively, with 18 bases between them.

The chain is built from TRBV4-2 and TRBJ2-1, with TRBD2 matching over 12 bases. This CDR3 contains 16 residues. Germline values: CDR1 LGHNA, CDR2 YNFKEQ. Losses at the gene ends were 1 base for V and 8 bases for J; bases not matched to a gene: 6. In DNA form, the CDR3 reads TGTGCCAGCAGCCAAGTCCCTAGCGGGAGGGCCTATGAGCAGTTCTTC. It yields the protein CASSQVPSGRAYEQFF.

J is TRBJ2-7 and V is TRBV6-1, with no clear D. Germline values: CDR1 MNHNS, CDR2 SASEGT. This CDR3 has 11 amino acids. Trimming removed 4 bases from V and 4 bases from J, with 5 bases in between. The CDR3 spells CASSALYEQYF. The CDR3 nucleotides read TGTGCCAGCAGTGCTTTATACGAGCAGTACTTC.

The chain uses TRBV30 and TRBJ2-1; the D gene is possibly TRBD2 (6 bases). With 5 bases removed from V and 11 bases from J, the gap between germline ends came to 13 bases. Germline CDR1 GTSNPN, CDR2 SVGIG (reference sequence). The CDR3 consists of 11 residues. In DNA, the CDR3 is TGTGCCTGGGAAGGAGGGACTCAGCAGTTCTTC. Its protein product is CAWEGGTQQFF.

V is TRBV5-1 and J is TRBJ2-5; 9 bases map to TRBD2. CDR3 length equals 17 residues. V shed 4 bases, J shed 5 bases, and the junction held 15 bases outside the gene matches. The germline V gene encodes CDR1 SGHRS and CDR2 YFSETQ. The CDR3 spells CASSLQAGGVSGETQYF. CDR3 nucleotide sequence: TGCGCCAGCAGCCTGCAGGCGGGAGGGGTGTCGGGCGAGACCCAGTACTTC.

V is TRBV18 and J is TRBJ2-2, with D perhaps matching TRBD2 (6 bases). Germline V gene sequence: CDR1 KGHSH, CDR2 LQKENI. V lost 1 base to trimming and J lost 2 bases, with 8 bases between them. The CDR3 extends over 15 amino acids. CDR3 in amino acids: CASSPRSGNTGELFF. The CDR3 DNA sequence: TGTGCCAGCTCACCACGTAGCGGAAACACCGGGGAGCTGTTTTTT.

The chain recombines TRBV6-6 with TRBJ2-4; D uncertain. CDR1 and CDR2 (germline): MNHNY, SVGAGI (reference sequence). V was clipped by 6 bases and J by 4 bases, with 4 bases between them. This CDR3 region has 11 residues. The CDR3 DNA reads as TGTGCCAGCAGCTCTAAAAACATTCAGTACTTC. It codes for CASSSKNIQYF.

The V call is TRBV4-1, the J call TRBJ2-1; D unclear. CDR1 MGHRA and CDR2 YSYEKL come from the germline V gene. The CDR3 extends over 14 amino acids. The germline V and J ends were trimmed by 0 bases and 7 bases, with 10 bases remaining between them. CDR3 sequence: CASSQDRLLNEQFF. The CDR3 DNA reads TGCGCCAGCAGCCAAGATAGACTCTTAAATGAGCAGTTCTTC.

V usage is TRBV5-4 and J usage is TRBJ2-1, with 8 bases matching TRBD1. With 9 bases clipped from V and 5 bases from J, the junction kept 7 bases outside the gene matches. Germline V gene data show CDR1 as SGHNT and CDR2 as YYREEE (reference sequence). This CDR3 has 13 amino acids. CDR3 residues: CAIHRGANNEQFF. The DNA of the CDR3 is TGTGCCATTCACAGGGGGGCGAACAATGAGCAGTTCTTC. Combining the CDR3 with reference TRBV5-4 and TRBJ2-1 gives the whole variable domain ETGVTQSPTHLIKTRGQQVTLRCSSQSGHNTVSWYQQALGQGPQFIFQYYREEENGRGNFPPRFSGLQFPNYSSELNVNALELDDSALYLCAIHRGANNEQFFGPGTRLTVL.

The J gene is TRBJ2-1, the V gene TRBV9; TRBD2 aligns across 8 bases. The CDR3 runs to 15 residues. CDR1 is SGDLS and CDR2 is YYNGEE in the germline V gene. Unmatched junction bases numbered 9, after V lost 0 bases and J lost 10 bases. CDR3 sequence reads: CASSVDSGVRGEQFF. The DNA of the CDR3 is TGTGCCAGCAGCGTAGATAGCGGGGTAAGAGGGGAGCAGTTCTTC.

The chain links TRBV5-1 to TRBJ1-2; tentative D call: TRBD1 (6 bases). Germline V lookup: CDR1 SGHRS, CDR2 YFSETQ. CDR3 length equals 18 residues. V lost 0 bases and J 0 bases, leaving 18 bases between the germline ends. The CDR3 loop is CASSLGGALQGSNYGYTF. Here the CDR3 DNA reads TGCGCCAGCAGCTTGGGTGGGGCCTTACAGGGTTCTAACTATGGCTACACCTTC.

V is TRBV13 and J is TRBJ2-7; D uncertain. Germline loops: CDR1 PRHDT, CDR2 FYEKMQ (reference sequence). This CDR3 has 12 amino acids. V lost 2 bases and J 3 bases, leaving 5 bases between the germline ends. Here the CDR3 reads CASSLYGYEQYF. The DNA for the CDR3 is TGTGCCAGCAGCTTATACGGCTACGAGCAGTACTTC. Together with reference TRBV13 and TRBJ2-7, the CDR3 gives the full variable domain: AAGVIQSPRHLIKEKRETATLKCYPIPRHDTVYWYQQGPGQDPQFLISFYEKMQSDKGSIPDRFSAQQFSDYHSELNMSSLELGDSALYFCASSLYGYEQYFGPGTRLTVT.

This CDR3 reads CASRQGRAPSSYNEQFF. The CDR3 region has the DNA TGTGCCAGCAGGCAGGGAAGAGCCCCGAGCTCCTACAATGAGCAGTTCTTC. This rearrangement joins TRBV25-1 to TRBJ2-1; TRBD1 is a possible D gene (5 bases). The CDR3 has 17 amino acids. V lost 6 bases to trimming and J lost 0 bases, with 18 bases between them. Germline V gives CDR1 MGHDK, CDR2 SYGVNS. Full variable domain (outside the CDR3, taken from reference TRBV25-1 and TRBJ2-1): EADIYQTPRYLVIGTGKKITLECSQTMGHDKMYWYQQDPGMELHLIHYSYGVNSTEKGDLSSESTVSRIRTEHFPLTLESARPSHTSQYLCASRQGRAPSSYNEQFFGPGTRLTVL.

Regarding this clone: At one end the junction does not follow the germline gene, possibly because of a read error. The J gene is TRBJ1-2, the V gene TRBV2; 9 positions match TRBD1. The CDR3 runs to 14 residues. Looked up from germline, CDR1 is SNHLY and CDR2 is FYNNEI. The CDR3 reads CASTEQGAVGGYTF. The CDR3, as DNA: TGTGCCAGCACTGAACAGGGGGCGGTAGGTGGCTACACCTTC. The full variable domain, in which reference TRBV2 and TRBJ1-2 provide the parts outside the CDR3, is EPEVTQTPSHQVTQMGQEVILRCVPISNHLYFYWYRQILGQKVEFLVSFYNNEISEKSEIFDDQFSVERPDGSNFTLKIRSTKLEDSAMYFCASTEQGAVGGYTFGSGTRLTVV.

The rearrangement uses TRBV9 and TRBJ1-6; 9 nucleotides line up with TRBD1. The V gene end was trimmed by 3 bases and the J gene end by 9 bases; junction bases not matched to a gene: 7. CDR3 length equals 15 residues. Germline CDR1 is SGDLS and CDR2 is YYNGEE. DNA of the CDR3: TGTGCCAGCAGCGAAAGACAGGGGGATGTTTCACCCCTCCACTTT. Translating it yields CASSERQGDVSPLHF.

This chain links TRBV4-1 with TRBJ2-7; 7 bases map to TRBD1. CDR1 is MGHRA, CDR2 YSYEKL, per germline. This CDR3 has 14 amino acids. V lost 2 bases and J lost 2; bases outside the gene matches: 3. CDR3 nucleotides: TGCGCCAGCAGCCAACCGGGACAGACCTACGAGCAGTACTTC. This encodes CASSQPGQTYEQYF.